This TCR beta chain was identified in a study of cytomegalovirus exposure and HLA in healthy donors. The PCR was carried out with 60 Vbeta primers and 13 Jbeta primers. Measured with immunoSEQ multiplex PCR; TCRdb has only the in-frame clones, and not every one. The sample yields about 48,000 clones, of which the top ten take up roughly 5.5%. Deletions cut 6 bases from V and 5 bases from J, with 14 bases between. CDR3 length: 13 residues. The germline V gene has CDR1 MGHRA and CDR2 YSYEKL. The rearrangement uses TRBV4-1 and TRBJ2-7; perhaps TRBD1 as D (5 bases). The sequence was collected from a male donor in good health and CMV-seropositive. The sequencing sample was made of PBMCs. CDR3 DNA: TGCGCCAGCAGTGCTCTCTGGGGCCACGAGCAGTACTTC. It translates to CASSALWGHEQYF.